This T cell receptor (beta chain) was sequenced in a study of blood T cell repertoires in COVID-19. This clone was picked up one time. TCRdb's table, derived via immunoSEQ multiplex PCR, lists solely in-frame clones and lacks some. The sample includes some 250,000 clones, 81% seen only once; the top ten take under 3%. V trimming: 0 bases; J trimming: 9 bases; junction bases outside the gene matches: 2. Germline values: CDR1 LGHNA, CDR2 YSLEER. This CDR3 is 15 amino acids long. Source material: peripheral blood. This receptor was taken from a woman aged 55-70 years with active or convalescent COVID-19. The chain couples TRBV4-3 to TRBJ1-6; TRBD1 matches 10 bases. CDR3 region: CASSQETGGFSPLHF. CDR3 sequence (DNA): TGCGCCAGCAGCCAAGAGACAGGGGGCTTTTCACCCCTCCACTTT.